A selection of T cell receptor beta chains follows, all from one sample in a study of T cell responses to AZD1222 COVID-19 vaccine. TCRdb keeps only in-frame clones here, not all; method: immunoSEQ multiplex PCR. The table records 90,000 to 150,000 clones, around nine tenths of them present only once. The input for sequencing was peripheral blood, taken on day 0 of AZD1222 vaccination. Source of these receptors: an adult in good health. CDR3s include the opening cysteine and the closing phenylalanine or tryptophan.

cdr3_aa j_call v_call
CAWAPGGTGELFF TRBJ2-2 TRBV30
CASSPEIRPQHF TRBJ1-5 TRBV28
CASSPFRLGGEQFF TRBJ2-1 TRBV18
CASSQSRGGEGEKLFF TRBJ1-4 TRBV28
CASSRDRGESPLHF TRBJ1-6 TRBV6-4
CASSPWEVGEQYF TRBJ2-7 TRBV18
CASSLGVAGGPFSDTQYF TRBJ2-3 TRBV7-3
CASSIDRDLNTEAFF TRBJ1-1 TRBV19
CASSLRPGPDTQYF TRBJ2-3 TRBV5-1
CASSLHEQFF TRBJ2-1 TRBV28
CASSWDRSDTGELFF TRBJ2-2 TRBV7-6
CASMRGSYNEQFF TRBJ2-1 TRBV25-1
CSGQRDTEAFF TRBJ1-1 TRBV20-1
CASSDSGTAYTF TRBJ1-2 TRBV6-4
CASSLTASGNTIYF TRBJ1-3 TRBV5-1
CASRVGDTQYF TRBJ2-3 TRBV2
CAWSVRQNYGYTF TRBJ1-2 TRBV30
CASSYQDRGRGYTF TRBJ1-2 TRBV5-5
CASSIDRGNYGYTF TRBJ1-2 TRBV19
CASSLRGDPFF TRBJ1-4 TRBV5-8
CASSPTLYQETQYF TRBJ2-5 TRBV9
CASRPAAGPFSPLHF TRBJ1-6 TRBV28
CASSLSHFSNEQFF TRBJ2-1 TRBV11-2
CSARRGDGYTF TRBJ1-2 TRBV20-1
CASSQSVTGAQPQHF TRBJ1-5 TRBV16
CASRRDRNTGELFF TRBJ2-2 TRBV27
CASSPTGTTGEQYF TRBJ2-7 TRBV28
CASSVAGSRDTQYF TRBJ2-3 TRBV9
CASSLGQGAGTDTQYF TRBJ2-3 TRBV27
CASSATSAPNTGELFF TRBJ2-2 TRBV9
CASSPGGREQYF TRBJ2-7 TRBV6-2/TRBV6-3
CAWSVLSGANVLTF TRBJ2-6 TRBV30
CASTGGLAGASNTGELFF TRBJ2-2 TRBV2